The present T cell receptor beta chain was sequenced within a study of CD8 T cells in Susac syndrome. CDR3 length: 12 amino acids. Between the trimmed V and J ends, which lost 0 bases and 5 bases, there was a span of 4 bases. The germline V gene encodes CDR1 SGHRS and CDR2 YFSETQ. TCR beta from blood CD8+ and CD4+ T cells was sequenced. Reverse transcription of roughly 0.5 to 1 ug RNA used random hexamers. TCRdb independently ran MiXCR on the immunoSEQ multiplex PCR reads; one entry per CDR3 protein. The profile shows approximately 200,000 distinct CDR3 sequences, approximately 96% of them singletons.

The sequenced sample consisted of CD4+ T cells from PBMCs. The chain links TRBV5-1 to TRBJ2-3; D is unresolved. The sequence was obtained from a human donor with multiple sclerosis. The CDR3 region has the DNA TGCGCCAGCAGCTTGGGACAAGATACGCAGTATTTT. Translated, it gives CASSLGQDTQYF.